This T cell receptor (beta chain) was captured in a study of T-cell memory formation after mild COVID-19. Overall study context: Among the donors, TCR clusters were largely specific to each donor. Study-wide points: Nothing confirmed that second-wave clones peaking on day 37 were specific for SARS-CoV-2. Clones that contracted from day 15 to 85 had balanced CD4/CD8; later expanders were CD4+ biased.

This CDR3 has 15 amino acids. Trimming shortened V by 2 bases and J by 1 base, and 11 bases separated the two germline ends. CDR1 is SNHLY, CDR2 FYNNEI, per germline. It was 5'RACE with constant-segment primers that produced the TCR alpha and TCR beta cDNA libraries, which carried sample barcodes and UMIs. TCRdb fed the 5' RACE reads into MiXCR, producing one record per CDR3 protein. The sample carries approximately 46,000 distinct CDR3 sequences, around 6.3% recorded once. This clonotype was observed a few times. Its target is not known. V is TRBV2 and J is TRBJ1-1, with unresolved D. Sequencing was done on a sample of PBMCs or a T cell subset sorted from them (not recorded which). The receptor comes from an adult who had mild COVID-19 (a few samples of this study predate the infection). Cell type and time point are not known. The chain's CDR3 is CASSERATTNTEAFF. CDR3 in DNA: TGTGCCAGCAGTGAAAGGGCAACTACGAACACTGAAGCTTTCTTT.